This entry concerns a single T cell receptor (beta chain). Its recognized antigen is unknown. No per-base quality is available; no much larger clone lies one base away. The data originate from a study of blood T cell repertoires in COVID-19 (dated by TCRdb to 2020 to 2022). At the level of the whole study: Samples covering the acute and convalescent phases of COVID-19 were provided by collaborators in the United States, Italy and Spain. The material from the prospective study consisted of cDNA or gDNA derived from T cells, B-cell-depleted T cells, or PBMCs. Deeply sampled blood TCRbeta repertoires from subjects exposed to, actively infected with, or recovered from COVID-19 were included in the dataset. The repertoires were released in a freely available public database intended as a resource for research on the immune response to SARS-CoV-2. The samples were drawn from the first 160 participants of the ongoing ImmuneRACE study and from 1,254 subjects provided by 6 global collaborators. The sample metadata nearly always contained a de-identified subject ID, COVID-19 status, age in years and sex. Where available, HLA class I and class II types were obtained from metadata supplied by the sample provider rather than from assay-based typing. Beyond this particular receptor, the publication reports: Clinical and demographic metadata were provided uncurated, with the amount varying by source and participant.

According to the germline V gene, CDR1 reads SGHTA and CDR2 reads FQGNSA. Taken from cysteine to phenylalanine, the CDR3 has 16 residues. CDR3 DNA is the only sequence kept; it has 48 bases, read in frame from the first base. After removal of 0 bases from V and 7 bases from J, the junction retains 8 bases not matched to a gene. The immunoSEQ Assay, a bias-controlled multiplex PCR, was used to amplify TCRbeta CDR3 regions from genomic DNA. In the source study's methods: Nucleated cell counts per sample were estimated from amplification of reference gene primers within the assay. To quantify the absolute abundance of each unique TCRbeta CDR3 rearrangement, sequence reads were collapsed and filtered. For each sample, productive Simpson clonality was calculated by taking the square root of Simpson's diversity index across productive rearrangements. Held by TCRdb, this immuneACCESS table contains in-frame sequences only and omits some clones. Under half of the omission traces to an unresolved V gene where checked; the cause of the rest is unknown. V, J and clone size were drawn from that table, and D and trimming were deduced from the DNA. The sample contains about 170,000 clones, roughly four fifths of them found a single time. Jointly, the top ten make up around 7.6% of the sample.

A second Seattle source provided samples from volunteer blood donors who had recovered from COVID-19. Whole blood was collected in K2EDTA tubes by collaborating institutions according to the institutions' own protocols. For TCRbeta analysis, collaborators shipped samples as frozen whole blood, isolated PBMCs, or DNA extracted from either of those sample types. What was sequenced was peripheral blood. This TCR was recovered from a man aged 35-49 years who had recovered from COVID-19. The chain links TRBV7-2 with TRBJ1-2; TRBD1 fits 10 bases in the junction. The DNA sequence follows: TGTGCCAGCAGCTTAGCACTGACAGGGGGCAAAGGTGGCTACACCTTC. It translates as CASSLALTGGKGGYTF.